Listed below are T cell receptor beta chains from one sample, sequenced in a study of cytomegalovirus exposure and HLA in healthy donors. The data were produced by immunoSEQ multiplex PCR, yet TCRdb's version contains in-frame clones alone and is incomplete. This sample yields 150,000 or so clones, of which roughly three quarters are seen a single time; roughly 6.7% belongs to the top ten. Material: PBMCs. Receptors originate from a woman aged 40 to 55 in good health and CMV-seropositive. The CDR3 runs from the conserved cysteine through the conserved F or W. Fields, in order: clone size, D gene, V gene, J gene, CDR3 protein, CDR3 DNA. The D gene is left open where the match is weak. Some rows mark clone size as missing; the rest say once, few, many or name a class of expanded clone.

few,.,TRBV10-1,TRBJ1-4,CASSRQVNEKLFF,TGCGCCAGCAGTAGACAGGTTAATGAAAAACTGTTTTTT
.,.,TRBV5-1,TRBJ1-1,CASSLSQTNTEAFF,TGCGCCAGCAGCTTGTCTCAGACAAACACTGAAGCTTTCTTT
few,.,TRBV9,TRBJ1-2,CASSRGGNYGYTF,TGTGCCAGCAGCAGAGGGGGAAACTATGGCTACACCTTC
.,TRBD1,TRBV4-2,TRBJ2-3,CASSHSLSGTGGTDTQYF,TGTGCCAGCAGCCACTCACTTTCCGGGACAGGGGGCACAGATACGCAGTATTTT
once,.,TRBV7-9,TRBJ2-7,CASSFFPVAYEQYF,TGTGCCAGCAGCTTTTTCCCGGTCGCCTACGAGCAGTACTTC
.,.,TRBV6-5,TRBJ1-2,CASSTNPGGDYGYTF,TGTGCCAGCAGTACAAACCCCGGGGGTGACTATGGCTACACCTTC
.,TRBD1,TRBV9,TRBJ2-7,CASSVDGTAPYEQYF,TGTGCCAGCAGCGTAGATGGGACAGCACCTTACGAGCAGTACTTC
.,.,TRBV5-5,TRBJ2-7,CASSLGGREQYF,TGTGCCAGCAGCTTGGGCGGGCGCGAGCAGTACTTC
.,.,TRBV10-1,TRBJ2-3,CATSSGGSADTQYF,TGCGCCACCTCGTCAGGGGGGAGTGCAGATACGCAGTATTTT
.,TRBD1,TRBV5-1,TRBJ2-3,CASSRTGEIDTQYF,TGCGCCAGCAGCAGGACAGGGGAGATAGATACGCAGTATTTT
once,.,TRBV5-6,TRBJ2-5,CASSYQGKRYF,TGTGCCAGCAGCTACCAGGGCAAGCGGTACTTC
.,.,TRBV11-2,TRBJ2-1,CASSLESVSYNEQFF,TGTGCCAGCAGCTTAGAGTCAGTTTCCTACAATGAGCAGTTCTTC
once,TRBD2,TRBV5-1,TRBJ2-7,CASQNAGGPPEQYF,TGCGCCAGTCAAAACGCGGGGGGGCCTCCCGAGCAGTACTTC
.,TRBD1,TRBV27,TRBJ1-2,CASSRQGANYGYTF,TGTGCCAGCAGTCGACAGGGCGCTAACTATGGCTACACCTTC
.,.,TRBV4-1,TRBJ2-3,CASSQAPRDTQYF,TGCGCCAGCAGCCAAGCCCCCCGAGATACGCAGTATTTT
once,.,TRBV5-1,TRBJ2-1,CASSLMGASGNEQFF,TGCGCCAGCAGCTTGATGGGGGCATCGGGCAATGAGCAGTTCTTC